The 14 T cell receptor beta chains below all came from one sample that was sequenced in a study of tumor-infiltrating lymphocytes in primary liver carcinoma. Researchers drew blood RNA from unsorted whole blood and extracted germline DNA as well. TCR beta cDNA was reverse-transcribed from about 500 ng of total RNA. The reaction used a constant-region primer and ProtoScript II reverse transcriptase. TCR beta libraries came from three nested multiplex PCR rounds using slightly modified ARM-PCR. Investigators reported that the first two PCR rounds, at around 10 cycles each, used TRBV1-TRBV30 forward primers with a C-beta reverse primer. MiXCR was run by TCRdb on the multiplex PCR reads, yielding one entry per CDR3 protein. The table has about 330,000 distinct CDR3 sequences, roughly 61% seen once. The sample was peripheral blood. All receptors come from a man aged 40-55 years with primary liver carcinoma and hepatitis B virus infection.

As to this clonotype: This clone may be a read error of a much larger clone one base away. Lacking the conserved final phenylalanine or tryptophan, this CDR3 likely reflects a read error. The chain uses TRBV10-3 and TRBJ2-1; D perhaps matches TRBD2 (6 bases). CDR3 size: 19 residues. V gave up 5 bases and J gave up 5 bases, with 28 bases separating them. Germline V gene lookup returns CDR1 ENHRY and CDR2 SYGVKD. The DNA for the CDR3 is TGTGCCATCAGTAACCGGGACTTTGGGTCCCTAAACGTCCACAATGAGCAGTTCTTA. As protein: CAISNRDFGSLNVHNEQFL.

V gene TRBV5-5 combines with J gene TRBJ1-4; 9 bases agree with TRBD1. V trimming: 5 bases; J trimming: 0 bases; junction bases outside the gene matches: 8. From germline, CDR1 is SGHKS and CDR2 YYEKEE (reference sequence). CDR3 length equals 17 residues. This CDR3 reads CASRFVTGGTTNEKLFF. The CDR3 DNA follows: TGTGCCAGCAGATTTGTGACAGGGGGGACAACTAATGAAAAACTGTTTTTT.

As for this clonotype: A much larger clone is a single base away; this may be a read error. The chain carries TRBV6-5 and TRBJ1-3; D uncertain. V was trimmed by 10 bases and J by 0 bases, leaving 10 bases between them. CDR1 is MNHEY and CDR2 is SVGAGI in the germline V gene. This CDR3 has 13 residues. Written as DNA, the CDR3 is TGTGCCATCAAACGATCCTCTGGAAACACCATATATTTT. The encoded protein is CAIKRSSGNTIYF.

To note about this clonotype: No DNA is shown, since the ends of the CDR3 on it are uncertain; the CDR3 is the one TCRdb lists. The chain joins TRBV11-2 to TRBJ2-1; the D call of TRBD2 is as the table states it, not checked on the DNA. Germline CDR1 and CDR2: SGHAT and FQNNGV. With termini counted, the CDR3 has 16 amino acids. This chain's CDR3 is CASTYFAGGSYNEQFF.

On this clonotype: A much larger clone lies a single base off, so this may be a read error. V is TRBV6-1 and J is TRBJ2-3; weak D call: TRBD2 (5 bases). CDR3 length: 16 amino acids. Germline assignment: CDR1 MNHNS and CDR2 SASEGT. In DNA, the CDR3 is TGTCCCAGCAGTGAAGGTGCCTGGCGGGTCACAGATACGCAGTATTTT. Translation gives CPSSEGAWRVTDTQYF.

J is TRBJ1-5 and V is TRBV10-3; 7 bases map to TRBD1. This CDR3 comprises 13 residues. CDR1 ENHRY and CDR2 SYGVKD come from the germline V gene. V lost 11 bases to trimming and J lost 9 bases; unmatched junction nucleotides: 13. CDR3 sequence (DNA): TGTGCCGCGACCGGGACAGACCAGGCGCCCCAGCATTTT. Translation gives CAATGTDQAPQHF.

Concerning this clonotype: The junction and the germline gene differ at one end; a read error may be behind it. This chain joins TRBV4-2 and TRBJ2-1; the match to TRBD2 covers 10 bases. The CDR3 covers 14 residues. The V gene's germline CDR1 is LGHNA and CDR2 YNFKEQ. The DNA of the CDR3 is TGTACCAGCAGCCCTACTAGCGGGAATAATGAGCAGTTATTC. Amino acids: CTSSPTSGNNEQLF.

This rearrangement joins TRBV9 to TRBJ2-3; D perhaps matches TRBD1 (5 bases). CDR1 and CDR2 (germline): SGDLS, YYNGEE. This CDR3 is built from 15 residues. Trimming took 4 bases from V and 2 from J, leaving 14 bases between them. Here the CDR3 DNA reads TGTGCCAGCAGCTCTCAACAGGAAGACACAGATACGCAGTATTTT. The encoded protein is CASSSQQEDTDTQYF.

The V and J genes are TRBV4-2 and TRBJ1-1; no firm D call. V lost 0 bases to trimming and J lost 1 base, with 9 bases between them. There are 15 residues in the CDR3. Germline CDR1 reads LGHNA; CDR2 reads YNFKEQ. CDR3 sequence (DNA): TGTGCCAGCAGCCAAGATATCTGGCCGAACACTGAAGCTTTCTTT. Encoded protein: CASSQDIWPNTEAFF.

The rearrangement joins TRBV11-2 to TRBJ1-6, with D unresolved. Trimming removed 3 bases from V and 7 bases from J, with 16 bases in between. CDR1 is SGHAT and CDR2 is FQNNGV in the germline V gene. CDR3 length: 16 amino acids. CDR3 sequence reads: CASSFAGGDRNSPLHF. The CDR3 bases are TGTGCCAGCAGCTTCGCAGGCGGGGATCGCAATTCACCCCTCCACTTT.

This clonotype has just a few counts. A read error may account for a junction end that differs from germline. The CDR3 region has the DNA TGTGCCAGCAGCTTAGTGGGAGGGCTTTCCTACAATGGGCAGTTCTTC. It yields the protein CASSLVGGLSYNGQFF. This chain joins TRBV7-8 and TRBJ2-1, with 7 bases that match TRBD2. CDR1 is SGHVS, CDR2 FQNEAQ, per germline. This CDR3 is built from 16 residues.

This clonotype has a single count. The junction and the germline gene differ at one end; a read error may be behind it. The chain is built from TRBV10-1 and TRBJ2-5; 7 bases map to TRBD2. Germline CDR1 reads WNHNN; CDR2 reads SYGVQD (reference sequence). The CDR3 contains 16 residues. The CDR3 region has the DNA TGCGCCAGCAGTGAGTCGTCCAGCGGGGAGGTGGGGACCCAATACTTC. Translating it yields CASSESSSGEVGTQYF.

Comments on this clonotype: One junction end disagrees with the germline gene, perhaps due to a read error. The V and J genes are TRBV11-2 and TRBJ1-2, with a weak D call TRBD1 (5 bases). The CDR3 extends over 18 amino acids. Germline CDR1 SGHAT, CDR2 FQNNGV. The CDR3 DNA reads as TGTGACAGCAGCTTAGGCACATTAATAGGGGCGTCCAGCTATGGCTACACCTTC. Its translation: CDSSLGTLIGASSYGYTF.

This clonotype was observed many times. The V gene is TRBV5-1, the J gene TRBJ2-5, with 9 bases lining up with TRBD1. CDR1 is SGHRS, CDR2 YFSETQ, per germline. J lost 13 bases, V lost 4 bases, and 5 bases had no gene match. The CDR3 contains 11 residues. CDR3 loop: CASSPGQGWYF. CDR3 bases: TGCGCCAGCAGCCCCGGACAGGGGTGGTACTTC.